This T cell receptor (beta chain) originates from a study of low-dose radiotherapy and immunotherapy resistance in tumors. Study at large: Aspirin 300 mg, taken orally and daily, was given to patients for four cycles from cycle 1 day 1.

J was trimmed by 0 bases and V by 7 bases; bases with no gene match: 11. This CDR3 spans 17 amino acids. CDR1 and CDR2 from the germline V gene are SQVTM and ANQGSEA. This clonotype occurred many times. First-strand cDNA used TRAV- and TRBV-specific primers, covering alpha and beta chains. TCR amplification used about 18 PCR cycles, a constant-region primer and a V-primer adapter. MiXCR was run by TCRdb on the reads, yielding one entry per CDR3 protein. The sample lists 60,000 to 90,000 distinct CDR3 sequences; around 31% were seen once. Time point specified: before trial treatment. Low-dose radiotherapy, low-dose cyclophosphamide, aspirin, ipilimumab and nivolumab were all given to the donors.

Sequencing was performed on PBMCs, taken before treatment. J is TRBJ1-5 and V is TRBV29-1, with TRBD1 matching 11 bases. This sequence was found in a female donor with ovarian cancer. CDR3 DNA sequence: TGCAGCGCCACGGTGGGACAGGGGGTCCATAGCAATCAGCCCCAGCATTTT. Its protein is CSATVGQGVHSNQPQHF. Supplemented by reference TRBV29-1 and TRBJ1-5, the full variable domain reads SAVISQKPSRDICQRGTSLTIQCQVDSQVTMMFWYRQQPGQSLTLIATANQGSEATYESGFVIDKFPISRPNLTFSTLTVSNMSPEDSSIYLCSATVGQGVHSNQPQHFGDGTRLSIL.